These 25 T cell receptor beta chains were sequenced from one sample in a study of T cells in Graves' hyperthyroidism and ophthalmopathy. RNA transcripts provided the source from which TCR beta CDR3 regions were amplified. Initially, a first-round RT-PCR of the TCR CDR3 employed the HTBI primer set. TCRdb redid the calling of the multiplex PCR reads with MiXCR, one entry per CDR3 protein. In the table there are nearly 250,000 distinct CDR3 sequences, about a sixth of which are singletons. The source material was blood. The receptors come from a woman aged 18-29 years with Graves' ophthalmopathy.

This chain uses TRBV6-4 with TRBJ2-2, with 7 bases identical to TRBD1. The J segment lost 3 bases and the V segment lost 5 bases, leaving 3 bases of the junction unmatched. The CDR3 has 14 amino acids. Germline V gene data show CDR1 as MRHNA and CDR2 as SNTAGT. The CDR3 nucleotides read TGTGCCAGCAGTAACAGGGGCGACACCGGGGAGCTGTTTTTT. Translation gives CASSNRGDTGELFF.

The DNA for the CDR3 is TGCAGTGCTAACGCGGGACTAGCGGGACAAGAGACCCAGTACTTC. Amino acids: CSANAGLAGQETQYF. The chain is built from TRBV20-1 and TRBJ2-5, with 13 bases fitting TRBD2. The CDR3 covers 15 residues. CDR1 and CDR2 (germline): DFQATT, SNEGSKA (reference sequence). Trimming cost V 4 bases and J 2 bases; bases outside gene matches: 4.

This clonotype occurred many times. This chain uses TRBV12-3 or TRBV12-4 with TRBJ2-2; 8 positions agree with TRBD1. V was clipped by 8 bases and J by 4 bases; unmatched bases: 6. The CDR3 runs to 14 residues. CDR3 in amino acids: CASRTGMGTGELFF. The CDR3 DNA reads TGTGCCAGCCGGACAGGGATGGGCACCGGGGAGCTGTTTTTT.

In this sample, this clonotype turned up many times. The chain employs TRBV5-1 and TRBJ2-5; a weak D match, TRBD2 (5 bases). CDR1 SGHRS and CDR2 YFSETQ come from the germline V gene. V was trimmed by 1 base and J by 5 bases, leaving 12 bases between them. The length of the CDR3 is 14 residues. The CDR3 region is CASSLSGVMETQYF. CDR3 DNA: TGCGCCAGCAGCTTGTCCGGGGTGATGGAGACCCAGTACTTC.

This clonotype was counted only a few times. V and J are TRBV6-1 and TRBJ1-3, with a weak D call TRBD1 (5 bases). This CDR3 region has 17 residues. Germline CDR1 is MNHNS and CDR2 is SASEGT. The V end lost 2 bases, the J end lost 0 bases, and 14 bases lay between the germline ends. Written as DNA, the CDR3 is TGTGCCAGCAGTGAATTCACGGCCGGACACTCTGGAAACACCATATATTTT. It translates to CASSEFTAGHSGNTIYF.

This chain links TRBV18 with TRBJ1-1; the match to TRBD1 covers 10 bases. In germline, CDR1 is KGHSH, CDR2 LQKENI. CDR3 length: 13 residues. Trimming cost V 5 bases and J 8 bases; bases outside gene matches: 5. The CDR3 here is CASSSGTGEEAFF. Written as DNA, the CDR3 is TGTGCCAGCTCATCCGGGACAGGGGAGGAAGCTTTCTTT.

This clonotype was detected ten times or more. The chain has TRBV4-1 and TRBJ2-2, with 10 nucleotides matching TRBD2. CDR1 and CDR2 from the germline V gene are MGHRA and YSYEKL. Trimming took 4 bases from V and 5 from J; bases not matched to a gene: 10. The CDR3 has 17 residues. The CDR3 loop is CASSPTKAGGLTGELFF. In nucleotides, the CDR3 is TGCGCCAGCAGCCCCACAAAAGCGGGGGGGCTGACCGGGGAGCTGTTTTTT.

Remarks on this clonotype: Given a much more abundant clone one base away, this may be a read error. CDR3 region: CTSSDSGVGTDTQYF. Written as DNA, the CDR3 is TGCACCAGCAGTGATAGCGGGGTCGGCACAGATACGCAGTATTTT. J is TRBJ2-3 and V is TRBV10-1; 8 positions match TRBD2. This CDR3 comprises 15 residues. CDR1 is WNHNN, CDR2 SYGVQD, per germline (reference sequence).

This clonotype has ten or more counts. The CDR3 coding sequence is TGCGCCAGCAGCCGCCTCCTCGGAGGGGAAAAACTGTTTTTT. This codes for CASSRLLGGEKLFF. The chain couples TRBV4-1 to TRBJ1-4; D is ambiguous. The length of the CDR3 is 14 residues. Germline V lookup: CDR1 MGHRA, CDR2 YSYEKL. V lost 4 bases, J lost 8 bases, and 14 bases lay in between.

This chain joins TRBV6-2 or TRBV6-3 and TRBJ2-5, with D possibly called TRBD1 or TRBD2 (5 bases each). Germline lookup yields CDR1 MNHEY and CDR2 SVGEGT. Trimming removed 2 bases at V and 2 bases at J, with 12 bases between. The CDR3 loop spans 15 amino acids. The CDR3 bases are TGTGCCAGCAGTTACGTGGGACCGTGGCAAGAGACCCAGTACTTC. Its translation is CASSYVGPWQETQYF.

This clonotype has at least ten counts. The chain employs TRBV5-8 and TRBJ1-2; D gene uncertain. The CDR3 covers 15 residues. The V and J ends lost 0 bases and 5 bases respectively, with 14 bases between them. Germline V gene data show CDR1 as SGHTS and CDR2 as YDEGEE. This CDR3 is CASSLASAGPYGYTF. CDR3 DNA: TGTGCCAGCAGCTTGGCCTCGGCAGGACCTTATGGCTACACCTTC.

Many counts were recorded for this clonotype. The chain joins TRBV9 to TRBJ2-7, with a weak D call TRBD1 (6 bases). Germline V gives CDR1 SGDLS, CDR2 YYNGEE. The CDR3 is 15 amino acids. V was trimmed by 4 bases and J by 2 bases, leaving 16 bases between them. The CDR3 here is CASSKRDTAAYEQYF. CDR3 nucleotide sequence: TGTGCCAGCAGCAAACGGGACACGGCAGCCTACGAGCAGTACTTC.

Ten or more counts support this clonotype. The V call is TRBV7-9, the J call TRBJ1-1; weak D call: TRBD1 (5 bases). V lost 5 bases and J 1 base, leaving 11 bases between the germline ends. The germline V gene encodes CDR1 SEHNR and CDR2 FQNEAQ (reference sequence). This CDR3 contains 14 residues. The CDR3 loop is CASSPKGTNTEAFF. The CDR3 nucleotides read TGTGCCAGCAGCCCAAAAGGGACGAACACTGAAGCTTTCTTT.

This clonotype occurred many times. The chain combines TRBV6-1 with TRBJ2-1; D is perhaps TRBD2 (6 bases). V lost 7 bases and J lost 7, with 17 bases in between. Germline lookup yields CDR1 MNHNS and CDR2 SASEGT. CDR3 size: 14 residues. The CDR3 DNA reads as TGTGCCAGCACAGGACTACGCGGAGAGAATGAGCAGTTCTTC. It encodes CASTGLRGENEQFF.

In this sample, this clonotype turned up many times. V usage is TRBV11-2 and J usage is TRBJ2-7, with a tentative D call TRBD1 (6 bases). V was clipped by 5 bases and J by 1 base, with 9 bases between them. The CDR3 extends over 13 amino acids. From germline, CDR1 is SGHAT and CDR2 FQNNGV. CDR3 loop: CASSQTGSYEQYF. The CDR3 DNA reads as TGTGCCAGCAGCCAGACAGGATCCTACGAGCAGTACTTC.

This clonotype occurred once. The gene calls are TRBV7-2 and TRBJ2-4; TRBD2 aligns across 11 bases. CDR3 length: 14 amino acids. CDR1 SGHTA and CDR2 FQGNSA come from the germline V gene. The trim removed 7 bases at V and 6 bases at J, leaving 5 bases unmatched. The CDR3 sequence: CASTLAGGGNIQYF. DNA for the CDR3: TGTGCCAGCACCCTAGCGGGAGGAGGAAACATTCAGTACTTC.

This clonotype was seen ten or more times. CDR3 coding DNA: TGCAGTGCTAGAGATCCGGGGCTCCGGGGCTACACCTTC. Residues: CSARDPGLRGYTF. V usage is TRBV20-1 and J usage is TRBJ1-2; tentative D call: TRBD1 (5 bases). Germline values: CDR1 DFQATT, CDR2 SNEGSKA (reference sequence). The CDR3 is made up of 13 amino acids. The V gene lost 0 bases and the J gene lost 8 bases, with 13 bases spanning the gap.

In its sample, this clonotype was seen many times. J is TRBJ2-3 and V is TRBV27, with TRBD2 matching 7 bases. The CDR3 contains 14 residues. In germline, CDR1 is MNHEY, CDR2 SMNVEV (reference sequence). With 5 bases clipped from V and 3 bases from J, the junction kept 5 bases outside the gene matches. The CDR3: CASSRGTKTDTQYF. CDR3 sequence (DNA): TGTGCCAGCAGTCGCGGGACTAAGACAGATACGCAGTATTTT.

This clonotype showed up many times. V gene TRBV28 combines with J gene TRBJ2-7; 11 positions agree with TRBD1. J was trimmed by 0 bases and V by 4 bases; bases with no gene match: 11. The CDR3 sequence is 18 residues long. Germline assignment: CDR1 MDHEN and CDR2 SYDVKM. In nucleotides, the CDR3 is TGTGCCAGCAGTTGGGACAGGGGGACCTTTTCGGGCTCCTACGAGCAGTACTTC. Amino acids: CASSWDRGTFSGSYEQYF.

This clonotype appeared many times. CDR3 sequence (DNA): TGTGCCAGCAGCTTAGGACTAGCGGGGATCAATGAGCAGTTCTTC. It translates to CASSLGLAGINEQFF. The chain recombines TRBV11-2 with TRBJ2-1; TRBD2 matches 11 bases. Germline values: CDR1 SGHAT, CDR2 FQNNGV. This CDR3 has 15 amino acids. J was trimmed by 6 bases and V by 1 base; bases with no gene match: 2.

This clonotype has a count of ten or more. The chain recombines TRBV18 with TRBJ2-3; D unclear. CDR3 length: 13 residues. CDR1 KGHSH and CDR2 LQKENI come from the germline V gene. The V and J ends lost 3 bases and 2 bases respectively, with 6 bases between them. Here the CDR3 DNA reads TGTGCCAGCTCACCCTCCATCACAGATACGCAGTATTTT. This gives the protein CASSPSITDTQYF.

This clonotype has more than one count but fewer than ten. The V and J genes are TRBV5-1 and TRBJ2-5; D not certain. Trimming took off 2 bases at V and 7 bases at J, with 15 bases between the two ends. The germline V gene encodes CDR1 SGHRS and CDR2 YFSETQ. The CDR3 is made up of 14 amino acids. CDR3 bases: TGCGCCAGCAGCTTTAAGAGTGTGAACGGGACCCAGTACTTC. Protein sequence: CASSFKSVNGTQYF.

Ten or more counts support this clonotype. The V gene is TRBV28, the J gene TRBJ1-5; no clear D. Deletions cut 6 bases from V and 0 bases from J, with 21 bases between. CDR3 size: 18 residues. From germline, CDR1 is MDHEN and CDR2 SYDVKM. CDR3: CASRAVGWGNNSNQPQHF. DNA of the CDR3: TGTGCCAGCAGGGCAGTAGGGTGGGGAAATAATAGCAATCAGCCCCAGCATTTT.

This clonotype was detected many times. The chain employs TRBV4-2 and TRBJ1-5; D not certain. The V end lost 0 bases, the J end lost 1 base, and 4 bases lay between the germline ends. Germline CDR1 is LGHNA and CDR2 is YNFKEQ. The CDR3 runs to 14 residues. This CDR3 reads CASSQDHSNQPQHF. The CDR3 nucleotides are TGTGCCAGCAGCCAAGATCACAGCAATCAGCCCCAGCATTTT.

This clonotype was counted ten times or more. The gene calls are TRBV2 and TRBJ1-5, with D tentatively TRBD1 (5 bases). Deletions cut 6 bases from V and 5 bases from J, with 14 bases between. This CDR3 region has 14 residues. The V gene's germline CDR1 is SNHLY and CDR2 FYNNEI. The CDR3 DNA is TGTGCCAGCAGGCCGGGGGGTCCCGATCAGCCCCAGCATTTT. It encodes CASRPGGPDQPQHF.